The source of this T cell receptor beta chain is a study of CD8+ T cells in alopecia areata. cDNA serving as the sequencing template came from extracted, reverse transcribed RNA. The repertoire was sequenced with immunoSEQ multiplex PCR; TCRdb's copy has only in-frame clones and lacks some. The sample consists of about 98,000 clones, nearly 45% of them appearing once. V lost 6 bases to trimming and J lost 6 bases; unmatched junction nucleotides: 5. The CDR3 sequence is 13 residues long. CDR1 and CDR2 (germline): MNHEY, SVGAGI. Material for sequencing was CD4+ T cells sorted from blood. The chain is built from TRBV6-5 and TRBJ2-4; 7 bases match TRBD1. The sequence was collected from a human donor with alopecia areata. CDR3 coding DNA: TGTGCCAGCAGACCGGACAGGATAAACATTCAGTACTTC. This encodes CASRPDRINIQYF.